This record concerns one T cell receptor (beta chain) sequence. Trimming stripped 1 base from V and 9 bases from J, with 10 bases between. Germline CDR1 SGHNT, CDR2 YENEEA. The CDR3 contains 13 residues. A sample-barcoded 5' primer and a J-beta primer mix were used in a second PCR of roughly 7 to 11 cycles. A single record per CDR3 protein comes from TCRdb applying MiXCR to the 5' RACE reads. The sample yields about 1.8 million distinct CDR3 sequences, around half seen once. The sample comes from a study of blood T cells in healthy people across ages. The rearrangement links TRBV11-3 to TRBJ2-1; D might be TRBD2 (6 bases). The sequence was collected from a woman aged 35 to 49 in good health. The sample comprised blood. The CDR3 DNA follows: TGTGCCAGCAGCTTAGTACCGGGAGCTGAGCAGTTCTTC. Protein sequence: CASSLVPGAEQFF.